The T cell receptor beta chain described here comes from a study of identical twins. With V trimmed by 1 base and J by 1 base, 7 bases remained unmatched. Germline V gives CDR1 LGHNA, CDR2 YSLEER. This CDR3 region has 16 residues. MiXCR was run by TCRdb on the 5' RACE reads, yielding one entry per CDR3 protein. The profile shows under 500,000 distinct CDR3 sequences, about 13% of them singletons. The same data also went into a second study, on yellow fever vaccine responses in identical twins.

Sequenced: CD4+ T cells sorted from blood. The receptor was isolated from a woman under 30 in good health. The chain is built from TRBV4-3 and TRBJ2-7, with 7 bases lining up with TRBD1. The CDR3 sequence is CASSQGLGQASYEQYF. The DNA for the CDR3 is TGCGCCAGCAGCCAAGGACTCGGACAGGCATCCTACGAGCAGTACTTC.